The present entry profiles one T cell receptor (beta chain) with its context. These data belong to a study of response to subunit inactivated influenza vaccine. The CDR3 sequence is 15 residues long. CDR1 LGHNA and CDR2 YSLEER come from the germline V gene. Germline trimming cut 0 bases from V and 4 bases from J; bases unmatched to any gene: 5. TCRdb re-called the RT-PCR reads with MiXCR, one entry per CDR3 protein. Counted here are over 400,000 distinct CDR3 sequences, 13% occurring once; the ten biggest clones make up approximately 14%. The chain couples TRBV4-3 to TRBJ2-7; 8 bases align to TRBD2. The receptor comes from a man in his fifties or sixties who received an inactivated influenza vaccine. Material: PBMCs from blood, obtained roughly 47 days after vaccination. The CDR3 coding sequence is TGCGCCAGCAGCCAAGATTACGGCGGGAGGTACGAGCAGTACTTC. It translates to CASSQDYGGRYEQYF.